Shown below are 32 T cell receptor beta chains from a single sample sequenced in a study of regulatory T cells in long-lasting Graves disease. Time point given: persistent/refractory GD, antithyroid drugs over 5 years with positive TRAb. Construction of the TCR library relied on RNA isolated from PBMCs. The TCR beta library used iRepertoire HTBI primers with Arm-PCR amplification of CDR3. TCRdb reprocessed the multiplex PCR reads via MiXCR and lists one record per CDR3 protein. The sample yields 600,000 to 800,000 distinct CDR3 sequences, 25% to 30% seen once. The source was peripheral blood mononuclear cells (PBMCs), collected when the disease was refractory, from a patient treated with antithyroid drugs. These receptor sequences come from a female donor with Graves disease.

V is TRBV19 and J is TRBJ1-1; D possibly corresponds to TRBD1 (5 bases). Germline lookup yields CDR1 LNHDA and CDR2 SQIVND (reference sequence). V was pared by 7 bases and J by 1 base, with 16 bases between. The CDR3 contains 15 residues. CDR3 nucleotides: TGTGCCAGTACTTCCCCGGGACCCAAGAACACTGAAGCTTTCTTT. Translated, it gives CASTSPGPKNTEAFF.

This clonotype was seen more than once but under ten times. This sequence joins TRBV11-2 and TRBJ1-2, with 11 positions matching TRBD1. This CDR3 comprises 17 residues. V was clipped by 0 bases and J by 0 bases; unmatched bases: 3. Germline CDR1 reads SGHAT; CDR2 reads FQNNGV. The CDR3 loop is CASSLEADRGPNYGYTF. For the CDR3, the DNA is TGTGCCAGCAGCTTAGAGGCGGACAGGGGGCCTAACTATGGCTACACCTTC.

This sequence joins TRBV20-1 and TRBJ1-2, with a possible D match to TRBD1 (6 bases). V was trimmed by 6 bases and J by 5 bases, leaving 22 bases between them. CDR3 length: 15 amino acids. CDR1 DFQATT and CDR2 SNEGSKA come from the germline V gene (reference sequence). CDR3 nucleotides: TGCAGTGCACCATCGGACAGAGGCCGCCTATATGGCTACACCTTC. Protein product: CSAPSDRGRLYGYTF.

The rearrangement uses TRBV27 and TRBJ2-7; no clear D gene. The CDR3 covers 14 residues. Germline CDR1 and CDR2: MNHEY and SMNVEV (reference sequence). V was cut by 6 bases and J by 6 bases, with 18 bases left in between. The CDR3 sequence is CASSKDGTYFEQYF. The CDR3 nucleotides are TGTGCCAGCAGCAAGGATGGAACCTACTTCGAGCAGTACTTC.

This sequence joins TRBV29-1 and TRBJ1-2; no firm D call. V gave up 4 bases and J gave up 6 bases, with 9 bases separating them. The CDR3 runs to 11 residues. Germline-derived CDR1 and CDR2 are SQVTM and ANQGSEA. This chain's CDR3 is CSVAKGDGYTF. The CDR3 DNA is TGCAGCGTTGCCAAGGGAGATGGCTACACCTTC.

This clonotype showed up just a few times. The chain uses TRBV12-3 or TRBV12-4 and TRBJ2-2; a possible D gene is TRBD1 (5 bases). This CDR3 spans 15 amino acids. Trimming left V 7 bases short and J 0 bases short, with 12 bases between. The CDR3 DNA reads TGTGCCAGCAAGTATGGGGCAACGAACACCGGGGAGCTGTTTTTT. Its protein is CASKYGATNTGELFF.

The chain recombines TRBV10-3 with TRBJ2-5; D possibly corresponds to TRBD2 (6 bases). This CDR3 has 12 amino acids. Germline assignment: CDR1 ENHRY and CDR2 SYGVKD. The V end was cut by 4 bases, the J end by 5 bases, with 8 bases between. This CDR3 is CAISGRGETQYF. DNA for the CDR3: TGTGCCATCAGTGGTCGGGGGGAGACCCAGTACTTC.

V is TRBV6-1 and J is TRBJ1-5; D is ambiguous. Trimming took off 5 bases at V and 5 bases at J, with 7 bases between the two ends. The CDR3 consists of 12 residues. Germline V gene lookup returns CDR1 MNHNS and CDR2 SASEGT. DNA for the CDR3: TGTGCCAGCAGTCACAAAGATCAGCCCCAGCATTTT. This sequence encodes CASSHKDQPQHF.

V is TRBV5-8 and J is TRBJ1-2; D might be TRBD1 (6 bases). Germline V gene sequence: CDR1 SGHTS, CDR2 YDEGEE. Trimming removed 5 bases at V and 8 bases at J, with 16 bases between. The CDR3 runs to 13 residues. CDR3 sequence reads: CASRQRDTRGYTF. Here the CDR3 DNA reads TGTGCCAGCAGACAGAGGGACACGCGAGGCTACACCTTC.

This clonotype was picked up a small number of times. The chain uses TRBV28 and TRBJ1-5, with a possible D match to TRBD1 (6 bases). The germline V gene encodes CDR1 MDHEN and CDR2 SYDVKM. The germline V and J ends were trimmed by 5 bases and 10 bases, with 18 bases remaining between them. This CDR3 is built from 14 residues. CDR3: CASSGGGLLEPQHF. For the CDR3, the DNA is TGTGCCAGCAGTGGGGGGGGCCTGCTAGAACCCCAGCATTTT. The variable domain in full, with the rest retrieved from reference TRBV28 and TRBJ1-5, is DVKVTQSSRYLVKRTGEKVFLECVQDMDHENMFWYRQDPGLGLRLIYFSYDVKMKEKGDIPEGYSVSREKKERFSLILESASTNQTSMYLCASSGGGLLEPQHFGDGTRLSIL.

The chain is built from TRBV18 and TRBJ2-7; D not resolved. Trimming cost V 5 bases and J 3 bases, with 11 bases left between them. This CDR3 region has 13 residues. CDR1 is KGHSH, CDR2 LQKENI, per germline. The CDR3 is CASSTGRLYEQYF. The CDR3 coding sequence is TGTGCCAGCTCAACCGGACGGCTCTACGAGCAGTACTTC.

The chain employs TRBV2 and TRBJ2-7, with 7 bases fitting TRBD1. The germline V gene encodes CDR1 SNHLY and CDR2 FYNNEI. The CDR3 loop spans 13 amino acids. The J segment lost 5 bases and the V segment lost 6 bases, leaving 7 bases of the junction unmatched. CDR3 region: CASRRQGRNEQYF. The CDR3 DNA reads as TGTGCCAGCAGGCGACAGGGAAGAAACGAGCAGTACTTC.

The V and J genes are TRBV20-1 and TRBJ2-6, with 14 bases identical to TRBD2. Unmatched junction bases numbered 3, after V lost 6 bases and J lost 2 bases. Germline CDR1 is DFQATT and CDR2 is SNEGSKA (reference sequence). This CDR3 comprises 16 residues. Here the CDR3 reads CSARLAGGPGANVLTF. As DNA, the CDR3 is TGCAGTGCCCGACTAGCGGGAGGGCCTGGGGCCAACGTCCTGACTTTC.

This clonotype was seen repeatedly, ten times or more. The chain employs TRBV12-3 or TRBV12-4 and TRBJ2-5, with TRBD2 matching over 10 bases. The CDR3 is 19 residues long. Unmatched junction bases numbered 14, after V lost 2 bases and J lost 2 bases. Written as DNA, the CDR3 is TGTGCCAGCAGTTTATTTTGGACTAGCGGAAAAAGGGCACAAGAGACCCAGTACTTC. The encoded protein is CASSLFWTSGKRAQETQYF.

The chain recombines TRBV12-3 or TRBV12-4 with TRBJ2-7; TRBD2 aligns across 8 bases. J lost 3 bases, V lost 6 bases, and 7 bases had no gene match. The CDR3 covers 14 residues. This CDR3 reads CASSYGRGGYEQYF. In nucleotides, the CDR3 is TGTGCCAGCAGCTACGGACGGGGGGGCTACGAGCAGTACTTC.

The chain links TRBV28 to TRBJ1-1, with TRBD1 matching over 7 bases. The CDR3 extends over 13 amino acids. V was pared by 6 bases and J by 4 bases, with 5 bases of the junction left unmatched. Germline V lookup: CDR1 MDHEN, CDR2 SYDVKM. The CDR3 nucleotides are TGTGCCAGCAGCAGGGGGAGCGGCACTGAAGCTTTCTTT. Amino acid sequence: CASSRGSGTEAFF. Full variable domain (rest looked up from reference TRBV28 and TRBJ1-1): DVKVTQSSRYLVKRTGEKVFLECVQDMDHENMFWYRQDPGLGLRLIYFSYDVKMKEKGDIPEGYSVSREKKERFSLILESASTNQTSMYLCASSRGSGTEAFFGQGTRLTVV.

The chain recombines TRBV12-5 with TRBJ1-3; D is possibly TRBD1 (5 bases). From germline, CDR1 is LGHNT and CDR2 FRNRAP. V was trimmed by 4 bases and J by 5 bases, leaving 12 bases between them. The CDR3 has 14 residues. The CDR3 region is CASGSTRGRNTIYF. The CDR3 region has the DNA TGTGCTAGTGGTTCCACAAGGGGTCGAAACACCATATATTTT.

At least ten counts were recorded for this clonotype. V and J are TRBV27 and TRBJ1-2; 8 bases map to TRBD1. CDR1 and CDR2 (germline): MNHEY, SMNVEV (reference sequence). The CDR3 consists of 15 residues. The V segment lost 5 bases and the J segment 7 bases; nucleotides outside the gene matches: 12. CDR3 in amino acids: CASSPTDRGEGGYTF. CDR3 bases: TGTGCCAGCAGTCCTACTGACAGGGGAGAAGGTGGCTACACCTTC.

This clonotype turned up a few times. This chain uses TRBV20-1 with TRBJ1-2; no firm D call. Germline CDR1 reads DFQATT; CDR2 reads SNEGSKA (reference sequence). The CDR3 is 13 residues long. Trimming cost V 3 bases and J 8 bases, with 16 bases left between them. As DNA, the CDR3 is TGCAGTGCTAGTTGGAGCAGGAGTAGCGGCTACACCTTC. Translated: CSASWSRSSGYTF.

The table lists this clonotype with many counts. The chain carries TRBV2 and TRBJ2-5, with TRBD2 matching 10 bases. The length of the CDR3 is 14 residues. In germline, CDR1 is SNHLY, CDR2 FYNNEI. J lost 2 bases, V lost 7 bases, and 4 bases had no gene match. The CDR3 nucleotides are TGTGCCAGCATTCTGACTAGCGGGCAAGAGACCCAGTACTTC. Its protein is CASILTSGQETQYF. The full variable domain, rest sourced from reference TRBV2 and TRBJ2-5, is EPEVTQTPSHQVTQMGQEVILRCVPISNHLYFYWYRQILGQKVEFLVSFYNNEISEKSEIFDDQFSVERPDGSNFTLKIRSTKLEDSAMYFCASILTSGQETQYFGPGTRLLVL.

CDR3 coding DNA: TGCAGTGCTATACCCCGGGACAGCGAGTATGGCTACACCTTC. It yields the protein CSAIPRDSEYGYTF. The chain employs TRBV20-1 and TRBJ1-2; 7 bases align to TRBD1. The trim removed 4 bases at V and 5 bases at J, leaving 10 bases unmatched. This CDR3 is built from 14 residues. Germline values: CDR1 DFQATT, CDR2 SNEGSKA (reference sequence).

This clonotype was seen a handful of times. The chain links TRBV20-1 to TRBJ2-5; D call uncertain. V was shortened by 3 bases and J by 1 base, with 9 bases between the two germline ends. Germline V gene lookup returns CDR1 DFQATT and CDR2 SNEGSKA (reference sequence). This CDR3 has 13 residues. CDR3 sequence (DNA): TGCAGTGCTAGCGCAGAACCCCAAGAGACCCAGTACTTC. It codes for CSASAEPQETQYF.

A few counts support this clonotype. The chain couples TRBV20-1 to TRBJ1-2; a possible D gene is TRBD1 (5 bases). Trimming shortened V by 6 bases and J by 5 bases, and 13 bases separated the two germline ends. Germline V lookup: CDR1 DFQATT, CDR2 SNEGSKA (reference sequence). The CDR3 is 12 amino acids. This chain's CDR3 is CSAKGVTYGYTF. CDR3 coding DNA: TGCAGTGCCAAAGGGGTGACATATGGCTACACCTTC.

The chain carries TRBV3-1 and TRBJ2-7, with 7 bases identical to TRBD2. This CDR3 region has 14 residues. The ends lost 3 bases at V and 1 base at J; junction bases unmatched: 3. Germline CDR1 and CDR2: LGHDT and YNNKEL (reference sequence). CDR3 DNA sequence: TGTGCCAGCAGCCAGACGGGGGGATCCTACGAGCAGTACTTC. It specifies CASSQTGGSYEQYF.

This clonotype appeared a few times. The rearrangement joins TRBV15 to TRBJ1-5; no reliable D call. Germline CDR1 reads LNHNV; CDR2 reads YYDKDF (reference sequence). The CDR3 totals 13 residues. Trimming took 3 bases from V and 2 from J, leaving 5 bases between them. CDR3 region: CATSRERNQPQHF. The CDR3, as DNA: TGTGCCACCAGCAGGGAACGCAATCAGCCCCAGCATTTT.

The V and J genes are TRBV30 and TRBJ1-4; D unresolved. CDR3 length: 13 amino acids. Trimming cost V 2 bases and J 8 bases, with 12 bases left between them. Germline loops: CDR1 GTSNPN, CDR2 SVGIG (reference sequence). The CDR3 DNA reads TGTGCCTGGAGTTCTGGATGGGCCGAAAAACTGTTTTTT. It encodes CAWSSGWAEKLFF.

The chain employs TRBV18 and TRBJ2-5; a possible D gene is TRBD2 (6 bases). The ends were cut back, 1 base at V and 2 bases at J, with 8 bases in the middle. The CDR3 is 14 residues long. Per germline, CDR1 KGHSH and CDR2 LQKENI. CDR3 bases: TGTGCCAGCTCACCACGGAGGGCACAAGAGACCCAGTACTTC. This encodes CASSPRRAQETQYF.

Remarks on this clonotype: An end of the junction does not agree with germline; a read error may underlie this. V gene TRBV28 combines with J gene TRBJ1-1; D is ambiguous. CDR3 length equals 11 residues. CDR1 is MDHEN and CDR2 is SYDVKM in the germline V gene. The CDR3 reads CASSYRTGAFF. The CDR3 nucleotides are TGTGCCAGCAGTTATAGAACTGGAGCTTTCTTT. The whole variable domain, remainder taken from reference TRBV28 and TRBJ1-1, is DVKVTQSSRYLVKRTGEKVFLECVQDMDHENMFWYRQDPGLGLRLIYFSYDVKMKEKGDIPEGYSVSREKKERFSLILESASTNQTSMYLCASSYRTGAFFGQGTRLTVV.

CDR3 DNA sequence: TGTGCCTGGAGTGTTGGACAGGGGGCTTACGAGCAGTACTTC. Translating gives CAWSVGQGAYEQYF. The chain is built from TRBV30 and TRBJ2-7, with TRBD1 identical over 11 bases. The CDR3 covers 14 residues. Unmatched junction bases numbered 2, after V lost 0 bases and J lost 4 bases. Germline V gene data show CDR1 as GTSNPN and CDR2 as SVGIG (reference sequence).

The chain links TRBV6-1 to TRBJ1-1; the match to TRBD1 covers 11 bases. Germline V lookup: CDR1 MNHNS, CDR2 SASEGT. This CDR3 spans 16 amino acids. J lost 5 bases, V lost 5 bases, and 10 bases had no gene match. For the CDR3, the DNA is TGTGCCAGCAGTAAACTTTCCGGGACAGGGGGGACTGAAGCTTTCTTT. This encodes CASSKLSGTGGTEAFF.

The chain has TRBV6-5 and TRBJ2-7; the D gene is possibly TRBD1 (6 bases). V lost 2 bases and J lost 3, with 26 bases in between. This CDR3 is 19 amino acids long. The germline V gene encodes CDR1 MNHEY and CDR2 SVGAGI. The CDR3 region is CASSYPPGTTSGILYEQYF. In DNA, the CDR3 is TGTGCCAGCAGTTACCCACCCGGGACAACATCGGGAATTCTCTACGAGCAGTACTTC.

In its sample, this clonotype was seen many times. The V gene is TRBV6-1, the J gene TRBJ1-5, with D possibly TRBD1 on 6 matching bases. Trimming removed 10 bases from V and 3 bases from J, with 19 bases in between. Germline V CDR1 and CDR2: MNHNS, SASEGT. This CDR3 region has 15 residues. CDR3 nucleotides: TGTGCCACCAGAGACTTTCAGGGGAACAATCAGCCCCAGCATTTT. As protein: CATRDFQGNNQPQHF.